What follows is one T cell receptor beta chain and its context. The CDR3 runs 13 residues. V shed 8 bases, J shed 7 bases, and the junction held 8 bases outside the gene matches. CDR1 and CDR2 from the germline V gene are MDHEN and SYDVKM. The record originates from a study of T cell responses to AZD1222 COVID-19 vaccine. Data came from immunoSEQ multiplex PCR; TCRdb stores just in-frame clones and leaves some out. The sample consists of roughly 140,000 clones, more than 70% of them appearing once. This TCR was sampled from an adult in good health. The source was peripheral blood, collected on day 0 of AZD1222 vaccination. The chain links TRBV28 to TRBJ1-5; 7 nucleotides line up with TRBD1. The CDR3 region has the DNA TGTGCCAGCTTACAAAGGGGGCGACAGCCCCAGCATTTT. This encodes CASLQRGRQPQHF.